The 29 T cell receptor beta chains below were found in one sample sequenced in a study of OX40 agonist ivuxolimab in advanced cancers. Profiled with immunoSEQ multiplex PCR; TCRdb holds only in-frame clones, not every one. The repertoire holds 60,000 or so clones, 90% to 95% seen once, with roughly a fifth in the top ten. This specimen consisted of CD4+ or CD8+ T cells sorted from blood, obtained in a trial of the OX40 agonist ivuxolimab. These receptors originate from an adult with an advanced solid tumor such as melanoma, head and neck, liver or kidney cancer.

The chain has TRBV6-1 and TRBJ1-2, with unresolved D. This CDR3 is built from 13 residues. V was clipped by 3 bases and J by 8 bases, with 13 bases between them. The germline gives CDR1 MNHNS, CDR2 SASEGT. This CDR3 is CASSEFYVGGYTF. CDR3 bases: TGTGCCAGCAGTGAGTTTTATGTCGGAGGCTACACCTTC.

This clone was recorded a few times. The rearrangement uses TRBV19 and TRBJ1-1, with 9 bases lining up with TRBD1. CDR3 length: 15 amino acids. V trimming: 5 bases; J trimming: 4 bases; junction bases outside the gene matches: 8. From germline, CDR1 is LNHDA and CDR2 SQIVND (reference sequence). CDR3 loop: CASSLWTGAGTEAFF. The CDR3 region has the DNA TGTGCCAGTAGTCTGTGGACAGGGGCAGGCACTGAAGCTTTCTTT.

This clone was counted a single time. V and J are TRBV19 and TRBJ1-1, with a tentative D call TRBD1 (5 bases). V was cut by 3 bases and J by 6 bases, with 11 bases left in between. The CDR3 sequence is 13 residues long. From germline, CDR1 is LNHDA and CDR2 SQIVND (reference sequence). CDR3 DNA sequence: TGTGCCAGTAGTATCGGACAATCATCTGAAGCTTTCTTT. Translation gives CASSIGQSSEAFF.

This clone is a singleton in its sample. The chain recombines TRBV5-1 with TRBJ2-7, with TRBD2 matching 8 bases. CDR1 and CDR2 (germline): SGHRS, YFSETQ. J was trimmed by 2 bases and V by 5 bases; bases with no gene match: 9. CDR3 length: 15 residues. The DNA for the CDR3 is TGCGCCAGCAGAAGCGCCAGCGGGAGCGCCTACGAGCAGTACTTC. This translates into CASRSASGSAYEQYF. Together with reference TRBV5-1 and TRBJ2-7, the CDR3 gives the full variable domain: KAGVTQTPRYLIKTRGQQVTLSCSPISGHRSVSWYQQTPGQGLQFLFEYFSETQRNKGNFPGRFSGRQFSNSRSEMNVSTLELGDSALYLCASRSASGSAYEQYFGPGTRLTVT.

The chain employs TRBV2 and TRBJ2-7; TRBD2 matches at 12 bases. The trim removed 5 bases at V and 4 bases at J, leaving 12 bases unmatched. This CDR3 is built from 17 residues. CDR1 SNHLY and CDR2 FYNNEI come from the germline V gene. Written as DNA, the CDR3 is TGTGCCAGCAGTCATCTAGCGGGAGGGCCCCGGTTTTACGAGCAGTACTTC. This encodes CASSHLAGGPRFYEQYF.

CDR3 residues: CASSPVDANTGELFF. In DNA, the CDR3 is TGTGCCAGCAGCCCCGTGGACGCGAACACCGGGGAGCTGTTTTTT. The chain joins TRBV7-9 to TRBJ2-2; D uncertain. Trimming stripped 5 bases from V and 0 bases from J, with 10 bases between. Looked up from germline, CDR1 is SEHNR and CDR2 is FQNEAQ (reference sequence). CDR3 length: 15 amino acids.

V usage is TRBV4-2 and J usage is TRBJ1-3; D possibly corresponds to TRBD1 (5 bases). The CDR3 covers 16 residues. With 1 base removed from V and 0 bases from J, the gap between germline ends came to 10 bases. The germline CDR1 and CDR2 sequences are LGHNA and YNFKEQ. CDR3 nucleotides: TGTGCCAGCAGCCAAGGGCGGGGGATCTCTGGAAACACCATATATTTT. Translated, it gives CASSQGRGISGNTIYF.

The V call is TRBV13, the J call TRBJ2-3; TRBD2 agrees at 10 bases. There are 15 residues in the CDR3. The V segment lost 3 bases and the J segment 6 bases; nucleotides outside the gene matches: 6. Germline V gene lookup returns CDR1 PRHDT and CDR2 FYEKMQ (reference sequence). CDR3 sequence reads: CASSFRLAGEDTQYF. The DNA of the CDR3 is TGTGCCAGCAGCTTTCGGCTAGCGGGAGAGGATACGCAGTATTTT.

This chain links TRBV2 with TRBJ2-5; 12 nucleotides line up with TRBD2. The length of the CDR3 is 17 residues. Per germline, CDR1 SNHLY and CDR2 FYNNEI. V shed 10 bases and J 5 bases; nucleotides not matched to a gene: 17. Written as DNA, the CDR3 is TGTGCCACCGCCGGGTCGCTAGCGGGAGGGCTCGGGGAGACCCAGTACTTC. Its translation is CATAGSLAGGLGETQYF.

The chain couples TRBV7-3 to TRBJ2-7, with 9 positions matching TRBD1. Germline trimming cut 4 bases from V and 0 bases from J; bases unmatched to any gene: 7. The germline V gene encodes CDR1 SGHTA and CDR2 FQGTGA. The CDR3 is made up of 16 amino acids. The CDR3 spells CASSSAGTGSSYEQYF. The CDR3 region has the DNA TGTGCCAGCAGCTCAGCCGGGACAGGGAGCTCCTACGAGCAGTACTTC.

The V call is TRBV6-4, the J call TRBJ2-3; D gene unclear. The CDR3 length is 15 residues. Deletions cut 3 bases from V and 2 bases from J, with 12 bases between. Per germline, CDR1 MRHNA and CDR2 SNTAGT. This CDR3 is CASSEVRAATDTQYF. In DNA, the CDR3 is TGTGCCAGCAGTGAAGTACGGGCAGCCACAGATACGCAGTATTTT.

The rearrangement links TRBV4-2 to TRBJ2-7; 7 bases are shared with TRBD1. J lost 2 bases, V lost 1 base, and 5 bases had no gene match. The CDR3 totals 15 residues. Germline CDR1 is LGHNA and CDR2 is YNFKEQ. The CDR3 spells CASSQGKGAAYEQYF. CDR3 bases: TGTGCCAGCAGCCAAGGTAAGGGGGCGGCCTACGAGCAGTACTTC.

This rearrangement joins TRBV28 to TRBJ2-7; D is unresolved. Germline CDR1 MDHEN, CDR2 SYDVKM. CDR3 size: 13 residues. V dropped 5 bases and J dropped 3 bases, with 11 bases sitting between them. CDR3 DNA: TGTGCCAGCAGTCCCGCCGATAGCTACGAGCAGTACTTC. This sequence encodes CASSPADSYEQYF. Variable domain in full (rest from reference TRBV28 and TRBJ2-7): DVKVTQSSRYLVKRTGEKVFLECVQDMDHENMFWYRQDPGLGLRLIYFSYDVKMKEKGDIPEGYSVSREKKERFSLILESASTNQTSMYLCASSPADSYEQYFGPGTRLTVT.

J is TRBJ2-7 and V is TRBV7-6, with D possibly being TRBD1 or TRBD2 (5 bases each). This CDR3 contains 15 residues. Trimming took 5 bases from V and 6 from J, leaving 20 bases between them. Germline CDR1 is SGHVS and CDR2 is FNYEAQ. The CDR3 region is CASSTSRDGAVEQYF. In nucleotides, the CDR3 is TGTGCCAGCAGCACGAGCCGGGACGGAGCAGTCGAGCAGTACTTC.

The rearrangement uses TRBV11-3 and TRBJ2-7; 10 bases fit TRBD1. After removal of 4 bases from V and 3 bases from J, the junction contained 6 bases not matched to a gene. In germline, CDR1 is SGHNT, CDR2 YENEEA. The CDR3 loop spans 15 amino acids. CDR3 sequence reads: CASSWGTGVLYEQYF. In nucleotides, the CDR3 is TGTGCCAGCAGCTGGGGGACAGGGGTTCTCTACGAGCAGTACTTC.

The chain is built from TRBV27 and TRBJ2-7, with a weak D call TRBD1 (6 bases). The CDR3 is 14 amino acids. CDR1 and CDR2 from the germline V gene are MNHEY and SMNVEV (reference sequence). The V end was cut by 10 bases, the J end by 2 bases, with 18 bases between. For the CDR3, the DNA is TGTGCCACCAGACTCCGGGACACCGCCTACGAGCAGTACTTC. Amino acids: CATRLRDTAYEQYF.

The chain recombines TRBV11-3 with TRBJ2-7; TRBD1 agrees at 9 bases. Germline-derived CDR1 and CDR2 are SGHNT and YENEEA. CDR3 length: 16 amino acids. V shed 5 bases and J 4 bases; nucleotides not matched to a gene: 12. CDR3 DNA: TGTGCCAGCAGCGAAGACATCGGGACAGGGTTGTACGAGCAGTACTTC. Amino acid sequence: CASSEDIGTGLYEQYF.

V is TRBV27 and J is TRBJ1-1; D gene uncertain. Trimming shortened V by 5 bases and J by 8 bases, and 9 bases separated the two germline ends. The germline V gene has CDR1 MNHEY and CDR2 SMNVEV (reference sequence). The CDR3 has 11 residues. CDR3 sequence (DNA): TGTGCCAGCAGTAGCCCCGGGGAAGCTTTCTTT. It is translated as CASSSPGEAFF.

This chain uses TRBV30 with TRBJ2-5; 7 nucleotides agree with TRBD1. V was clipped by 4 bases and J by 5 bases; unmatched bases: 16. Germline loops: CDR1 GTSNPN, CDR2 SVGIG (reference sequence). The CDR3 is 16 residues long. CDR3 sequence (DNA): TGTGCCTGGACCTTGAACAGGGGCGCCCCAGGGGAGACCCAGTACTTC. Its protein product is CAWTLNRGAPGETQYF.

The genes are TRBV6-6 and TRBJ2-5, with 9 nucleotides matching TRBD1. CDR1 and CDR2 (germline): MNHNY, SVGAGI (reference sequence). V trimming: 2 bases; J trimming: 4 bases; junction bases outside the gene matches: 2. The CDR3 extends over 14 amino acids. For the CDR3, the DNA is TGTGCCAGCAGTTACGGGACAGGGCCAGAGACCCAGTACTTC. Protein sequence: CASSYGTGPETQYF.

The rearrangement links TRBV9 to TRBJ2-7, with D possibly TRBD2 on 6 matching bases. The germline V gene encodes CDR1 SGDLS and CDR2 YYNGEE. The CDR3 contains 14 residues. Trimming cost V 4 bases and J 5 bases, with 16 bases left between them. The CDR3 DNA sequence: TGTGCCAGCAGCCTGAGTCGGGGGAGCCACGAGCAGTACTTC. Translating it yields CASSLSRGSHEQYF. The full variable domain, with the rest looked up from reference TRBV9 and TRBJ2-7, is DSGVTQTPKHLITATGQRVTLRCSPRSGDLSVYWYQQSLDQGLQFLIQYYNGEERAKGNILERFSAQQFPDLHSELNLSSLELGDSALYFCASSLSRGSHEQYFGPGTRLTVT.

The chain uses TRBV4-1 and TRBJ2-5; perhaps D is TRBD1 or TRBD2 (5 bases each). Germline V lookup: CDR1 MGHRA, CDR2 YSYEKL. The CDR3 length is 15 residues. The V and J ends lost 0 bases and 2 bases respectively, with 10 bases between them. The CDR3 sequence: CASSQDRGSQETQYF. In nucleotides, the CDR3 is TGCGCCAGCAGCCAAGATCGGGGCAGTCAAGAGACCCAGTACTTC.

This sequence joins TRBV14 and TRBJ2-5; D uncertain. This CDR3 has 15 amino acids. Per germline, CDR1 SGHDN and CDR2 FVKESK. Trimming cost V 3 bases and J 2 bases, with 13 bases left between them. The CDR3: CASSHHETLQETQYF. The CDR3 DNA sequence: TGTGCCAGCAGCCACCACGAAACCTTACAAGAGACCCAGTACTTC.

The V call is TRBV6-6, the J call TRBJ1-1; 7 bases line up with TRBD1. From germline, CDR1 is MNHNY and CDR2 SVGAGI (reference sequence). Trimming cost V 2 bases and J 5 bases; bases outside gene matches: 8. The CDR3 covers 15 residues. This CDR3 reads CASSYLQGTRTEAFF. CDR3 in DNA: TGTGCCAGCAGTTACCTACAGGGGACGAGGACTGAAGCTTTCTTT.

The J gene is TRBJ2-7, the V gene TRBV7-9; 15 positions agree with TRBD2. The CDR3 loop spans 16 amino acids. The trim removed 4 bases at V and 5 bases at J, leaving 6 bases unmatched. Germline loops: CDR1 SEHNR, CDR2 FQNEAQ (reference sequence). The CDR3 DNA reads TGTGCCAGCAGCTCGGGGACTAGCGGGAGGAGCCACGAGCAGTACTTC. Its translation is CASSSGTSGRSHEQYF.

This clone was seen only a few times. The genes are TRBV19 and TRBJ2-5, with 12 bases that match TRBD2. Germline V gene lookup returns CDR1 LNHDA and CDR2 SQIVND (reference sequence). CDR3 length: 15 amino acids. Trimming took 3 bases from V and 4 from J; bases not matched to a gene: 3. CDR3 residues: CASSMLAGGRETQYF. The CDR3 region has the DNA TGTGCCAGTAGTATGCTAGCGGGAGGGAGAGAGACCCAGTACTTC. Combining the CDR3 with reference TRBV19 and TRBJ2-5 gives the whole variable domain DGGITQSPKYLFRKEGQNVTLSCEQNLNHDAMYWYRQDPGQGLRLIYYSQIVNDFQKGDIAEGYSVSREKKESFPLTVTSAQKNPTAFYLCASSMLAGGRETQYFGPGTRLLVL.

This chain connects TRBV9 to TRBJ2-1; 11 bases fit TRBD2. V shed 0 bases and J 7 bases; nucleotides not matched to a gene: 6. Germline CDR1 reads SGDLS; CDR2 reads YYNGEE. The CDR3 has 16 residues. The CDR3 DNA reads as TGTGCCAGCAGCGTAGGCCTAGCGGGAGGAGGGAATGAGCAGTTCTTC. Residues: CASSVGLAGGGNEQFF.

The chain has TRBV9 and TRBJ1-1; D gene unclear. The CDR3 spans 14 residues. The germline gives CDR1 SGDLS, CDR2 YYNGEE. Trimming shortened V by 2 bases and J by 0 bases, and 8 bases separated the two germline ends. Here the CDR3 reads CASSVGNLNTEAFF. DNA of the CDR3: TGTGCCAGCAGCGTCGGTAACTTGAACACTGAAGCTTTCTTT.

This chain links TRBV10-3 with TRBJ2-3; D not certain. This CDR3 has 22 residues. Germline lookup yields CDR1 ENHRY and CDR2 SYGVKD. V was pared by 8 bases and J by 0 bases, with 36 bases between. Here the CDR3 reads CAISSFWQLEIPGSISTDTQYF. CDR3 sequence (DNA): TGTGCCATCTCTTCCTTCTGGCAGTTAGAAATACCCGGTTCCATCAGCACAGATACGCAGTATTTT.